This T cell receptor (beta chain) was sequenced in a study of blood T cell repertoires in COVID-19. Whole-study context: The origin of the acute and convalescent COVID-19 samples was the United States, Italy and Spain. Nucleic acid was either cDNA or gDNA, and it came from T cells, B-cell-depleted T cells, or PBMCs.

Original processing methods: Estimation of nucleated cell counts relied on the amplification of reference gene primers. Some clones are missing from TCRdb's copy, which holds only in-frame ones; the method was immunoSEQ multiplex PCR. V, J and clone size reflect that table, while D and trimming were determined from the DNA. The sample carries about 87,000 clones, around 85% recorded once. The CDR3 sequence is 11 residues long. Trimming took off 5 bases at V and 6 bases at J, with 8 bases between the two ends. The Seattle site enrolled patients during active infection and followed them longitudinally.

Sequenced: peripheral blood. This receptor was taken from a woman older than 75 with COVID-19, enrolled during active disease. The chain recombines TRBV12-3 or TRBV12-4 with TRBJ2-7; possible D gene TRBD2, 6 bases. Written as DNA, the CDR3 is TGTGCCAGCAGTCGGGAGAGCGAGCAGTACTTC. It codes for CASSRESEQYF.